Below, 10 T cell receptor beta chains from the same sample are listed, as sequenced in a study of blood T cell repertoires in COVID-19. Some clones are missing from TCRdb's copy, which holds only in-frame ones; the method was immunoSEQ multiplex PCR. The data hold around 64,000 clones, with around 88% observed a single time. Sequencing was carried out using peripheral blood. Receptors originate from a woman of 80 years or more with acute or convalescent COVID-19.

CDR3 bases: TGTGCCAGCAGCCAAAACGGGGATGAAAAACTGTTTTTT. Translated, it gives CASSQNGDEKLFF. The chain employs TRBV4-2 and TRBJ1-4; D is unresolved. The germline V and J ends were trimmed by 2 bases and 6 bases, with 7 bases remaining between them. This CDR3 has 13 amino acids. Per the germline V gene, CDR1 is LGHNA and CDR2 is YNFKEQ.

The CDR3 region is CASTIDRANQPQHF. CDR3 coding DNA: TGTGCCAGTACTATTGACAGGGCGAATCAGCCCCAGCATTTT. J is TRBJ1-5 and V is TRBV19; 7 nucleotides line up with TRBD1. CDR3 size: 14 residues. V shed 7 bases, J shed 4 bases, and the junction held 7 bases outside the gene matches. The germline V gene has CDR1 LNHDA and CDR2 SQIVND (reference sequence).

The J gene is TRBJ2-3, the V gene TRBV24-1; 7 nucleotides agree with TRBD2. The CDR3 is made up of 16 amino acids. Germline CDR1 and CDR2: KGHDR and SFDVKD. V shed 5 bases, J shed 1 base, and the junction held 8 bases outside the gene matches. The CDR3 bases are TGTGCCACCAGTGTGGGGACTACAAAAGGCACAGATACGCAGTATTTT. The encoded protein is CATSVGTTKGTDTQYF.

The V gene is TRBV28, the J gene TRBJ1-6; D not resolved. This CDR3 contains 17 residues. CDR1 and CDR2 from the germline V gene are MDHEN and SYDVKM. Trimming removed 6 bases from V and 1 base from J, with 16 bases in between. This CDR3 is CASSPRLAVSYNSPLHF. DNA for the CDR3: TGTGCCAGCAGCCCCCGTCTTGCGGTTTCCTATAATTCACCCCTCCACTTT.

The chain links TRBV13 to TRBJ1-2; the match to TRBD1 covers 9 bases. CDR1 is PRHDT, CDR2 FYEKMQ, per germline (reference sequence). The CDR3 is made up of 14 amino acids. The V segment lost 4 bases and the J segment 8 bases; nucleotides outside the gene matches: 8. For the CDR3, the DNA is TGTGCCAGCAGCTGGGGACAGGGAGGGTACGGCTACACCTTC. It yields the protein CASSWGQGGYGYTF.

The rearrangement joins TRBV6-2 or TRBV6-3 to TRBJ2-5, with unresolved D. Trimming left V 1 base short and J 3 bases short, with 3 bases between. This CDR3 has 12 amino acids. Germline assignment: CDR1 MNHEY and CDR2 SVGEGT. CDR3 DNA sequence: TGTGCCAGCAGTTACTTTAAAGAGACCCAGTACTTC. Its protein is CASSYFKETQYF.

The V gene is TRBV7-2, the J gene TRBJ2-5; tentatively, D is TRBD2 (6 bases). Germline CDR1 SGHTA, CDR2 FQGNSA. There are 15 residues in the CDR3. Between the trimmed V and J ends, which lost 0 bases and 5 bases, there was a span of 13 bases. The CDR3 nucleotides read TGTGCCAGCAGCTTAGCAGGGACTCCCGGGGAGACCCAGTACTTC. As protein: CASSLAGTPGETQYF.

CDR3 sequence (DNA): TGTGCCCTGACGCCGGGGGCGGGGGACAATGAGCAGTTCTTC. The encoded protein is CALTPGAGDNEQFF. The V gene is TRBV30, the J gene TRBJ2-1; D is possibly TRBD2 (7 bases). This CDR3 comprises 14 residues. Germline V gene data show CDR1 as GTSNPN and CDR2 as SVGIG (reference sequence). V was cut by 8 bases and J by 5 bases, with 19 bases left in between.

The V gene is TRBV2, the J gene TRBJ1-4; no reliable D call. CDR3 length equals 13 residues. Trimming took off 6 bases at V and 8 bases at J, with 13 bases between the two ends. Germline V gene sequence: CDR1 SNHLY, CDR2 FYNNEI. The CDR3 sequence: CASRQSVVEKLFF. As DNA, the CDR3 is TGTGCCAGCAGACAGAGTGTCGTGGAAAAACTGTTTTTT.

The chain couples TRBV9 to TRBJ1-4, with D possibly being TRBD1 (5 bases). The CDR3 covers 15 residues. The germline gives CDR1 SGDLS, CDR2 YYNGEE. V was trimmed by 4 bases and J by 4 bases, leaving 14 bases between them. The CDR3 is CASSSGGSFNEKLFF. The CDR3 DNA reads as TGTGCCAGCAGCTCGGGGGGAAGTTTTAATGAAAAACTGTTTTTT.